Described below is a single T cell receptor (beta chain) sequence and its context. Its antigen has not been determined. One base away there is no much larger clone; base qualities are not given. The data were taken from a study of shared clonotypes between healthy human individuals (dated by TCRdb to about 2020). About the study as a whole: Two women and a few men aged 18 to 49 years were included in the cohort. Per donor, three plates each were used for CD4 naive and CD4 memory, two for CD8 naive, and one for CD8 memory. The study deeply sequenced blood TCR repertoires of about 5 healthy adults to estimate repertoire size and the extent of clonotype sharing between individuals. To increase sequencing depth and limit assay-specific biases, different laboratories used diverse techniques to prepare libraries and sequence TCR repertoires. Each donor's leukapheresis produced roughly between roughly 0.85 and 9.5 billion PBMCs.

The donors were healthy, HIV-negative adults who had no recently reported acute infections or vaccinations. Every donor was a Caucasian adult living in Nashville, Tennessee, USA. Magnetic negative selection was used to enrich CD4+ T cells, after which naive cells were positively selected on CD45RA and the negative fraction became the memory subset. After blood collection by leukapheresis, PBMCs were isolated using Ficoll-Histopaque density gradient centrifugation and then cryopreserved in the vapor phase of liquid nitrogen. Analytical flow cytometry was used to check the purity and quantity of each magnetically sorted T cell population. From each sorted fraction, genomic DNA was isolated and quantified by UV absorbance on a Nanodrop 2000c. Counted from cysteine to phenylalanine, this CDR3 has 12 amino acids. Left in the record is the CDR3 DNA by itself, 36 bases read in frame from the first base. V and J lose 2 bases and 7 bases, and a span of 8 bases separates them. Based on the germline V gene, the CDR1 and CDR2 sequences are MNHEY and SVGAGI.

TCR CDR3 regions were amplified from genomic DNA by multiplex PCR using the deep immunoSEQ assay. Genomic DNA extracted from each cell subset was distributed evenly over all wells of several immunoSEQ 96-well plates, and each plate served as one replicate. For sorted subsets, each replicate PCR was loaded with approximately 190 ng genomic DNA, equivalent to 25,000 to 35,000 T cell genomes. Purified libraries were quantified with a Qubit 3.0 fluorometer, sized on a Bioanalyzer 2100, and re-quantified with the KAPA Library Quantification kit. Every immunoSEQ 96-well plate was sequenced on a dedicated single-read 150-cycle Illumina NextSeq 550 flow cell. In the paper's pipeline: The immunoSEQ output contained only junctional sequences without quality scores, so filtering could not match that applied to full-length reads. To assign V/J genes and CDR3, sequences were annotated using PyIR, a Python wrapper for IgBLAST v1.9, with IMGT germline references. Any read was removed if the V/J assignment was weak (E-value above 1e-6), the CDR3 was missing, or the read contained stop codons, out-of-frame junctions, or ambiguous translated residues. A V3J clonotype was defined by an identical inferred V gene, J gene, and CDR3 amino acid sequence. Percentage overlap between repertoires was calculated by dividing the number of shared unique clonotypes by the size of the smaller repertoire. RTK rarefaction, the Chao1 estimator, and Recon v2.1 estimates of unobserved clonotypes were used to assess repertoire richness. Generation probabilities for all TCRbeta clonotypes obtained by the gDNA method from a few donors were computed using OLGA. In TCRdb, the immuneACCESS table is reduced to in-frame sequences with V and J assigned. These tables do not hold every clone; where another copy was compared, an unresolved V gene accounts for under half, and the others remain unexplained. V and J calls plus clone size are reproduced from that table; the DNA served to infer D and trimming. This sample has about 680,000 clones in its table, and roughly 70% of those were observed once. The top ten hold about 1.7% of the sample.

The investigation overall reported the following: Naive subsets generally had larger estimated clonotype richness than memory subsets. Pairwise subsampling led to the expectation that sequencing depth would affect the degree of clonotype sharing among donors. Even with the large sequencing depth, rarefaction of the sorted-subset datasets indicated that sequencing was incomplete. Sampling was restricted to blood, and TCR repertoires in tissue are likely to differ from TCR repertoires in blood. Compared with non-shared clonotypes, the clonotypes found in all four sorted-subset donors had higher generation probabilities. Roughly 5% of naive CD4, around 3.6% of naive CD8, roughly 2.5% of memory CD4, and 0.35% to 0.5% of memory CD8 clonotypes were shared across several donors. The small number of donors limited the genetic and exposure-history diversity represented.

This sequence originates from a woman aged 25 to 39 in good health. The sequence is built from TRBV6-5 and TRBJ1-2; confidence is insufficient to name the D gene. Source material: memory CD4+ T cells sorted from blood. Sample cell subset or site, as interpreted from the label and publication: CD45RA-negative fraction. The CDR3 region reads CASSYEGIGYTF. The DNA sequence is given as TGTGCCAGCAGTTACGAAGGAATTGGCTACACCTTC.